This T cell receptor beta chain appears in the sequencing data of a study of T cell responses to AZD1222 COVID-19 vaccine. The wider study: Pooled together were second doses at about 4 or about 12 weeks.

Generated by immunoSEQ multiplex PCR, the TCRdb table keeps only in-frame clones and is missing some. The top ten hold roughly 5.5% of the sample, which has about 160,000 clones, almost 90% seen once. V gave up 1 base and J gave up 4 bases, with 11 bases separating them. CDR1 and CDR2 (germline): SGHKS, YYEKEE (reference sequence). The CDR3 covers 14 residues. About this clone itself: Antigen specificity is unknown.

Findings and caveats of the study: Nearly half of spike-specific TCRs reportedly target variant regions that are unmutated in the B.1.351 and B.1.1.7 variants.

The sequence was obtained from an adult in good health. The rearrangement uses TRBV5-5 and TRBJ1-1; no clear D gene. The source material was peripheral blood, sampled on day 0 of AZD1222 vaccination. CDR3 nucleotides: TGTGCCAGCAGCTTGTTTAGTGAGGGCACTGAAGCTTTCTTT. This sequence encodes CASSLFSEGTEAFF.